The sequence of this T cell receptor beta chain was determined in a study of cytomegalovirus exposure and HLA in healthy donors. Study overall: The roughly 120 validation repertoires used the same platform as the approximately 620 first-cohort repertoires (as reported by a later analysis).

Study-wide findings and caveats: While the bulk of TCR sequences proved rare, some public TCRs turned up in many donors.

These donors were members of the approximately 120-subject validation cohort, a group separate from the roughly 670-subject first cohort. Produced via immunoSEQ multiplex PCR; TCRdb's table is partial and in-frame only. Of approximately 270,000 clones detected, around 90% appear once; the ten largest clones hold approximately 0.34%. Trimming took 0 bases from V and 4 from J; bases not matched to a gene: 10. The germline V gene has CDR1 SGDLS and CDR2 YYNGEE. The CDR3 runs 17 residues. This clone was recorded only once. Its specificity is unknown. The material sequenced was PBMCs. The receptor's source is a woman in her late teens or twenties in good health and CMV-seronegative. V gene TRBV9 combines with J gene TRBJ2-5, with TRBD2 identical over 9 bases. DNA for the CDR3: TGTGCCAGCAGCGTAGAGGCTAGCGGGGCGTTAGGAGAGACCCAGTACTTC. Its protein product is CASSVEASGALGETQYF.